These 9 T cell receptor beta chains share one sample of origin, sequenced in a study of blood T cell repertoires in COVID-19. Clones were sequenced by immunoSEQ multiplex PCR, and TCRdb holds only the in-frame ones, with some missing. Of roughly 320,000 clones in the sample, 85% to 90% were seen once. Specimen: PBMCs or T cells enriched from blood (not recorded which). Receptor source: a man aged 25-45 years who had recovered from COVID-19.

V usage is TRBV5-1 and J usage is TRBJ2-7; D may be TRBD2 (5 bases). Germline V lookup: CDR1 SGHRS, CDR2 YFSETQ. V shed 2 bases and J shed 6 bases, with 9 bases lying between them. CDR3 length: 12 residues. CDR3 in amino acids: CASSFMAGEQYF. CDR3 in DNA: TGCGCCAGCAGCTTTATGGCGGGCGAGCAGTACTTC.

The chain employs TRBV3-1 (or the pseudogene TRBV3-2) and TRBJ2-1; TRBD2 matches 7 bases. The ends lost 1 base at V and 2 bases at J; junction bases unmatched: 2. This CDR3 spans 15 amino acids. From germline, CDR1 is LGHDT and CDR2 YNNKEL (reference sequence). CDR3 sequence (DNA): TGTGCCAGCAGCCAAGGAGCGGGACCCTACAATGAGCAGTTCTTC. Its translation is CASSQGAGPYNEQFF.

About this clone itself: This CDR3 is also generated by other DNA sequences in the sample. Here the CDR3 DNA reads TGCGCCAGCAGCTTAGCGGGAGGACCTTACGAGCAGTACTTC. Translated: CASSLAGGPYEQYF. This chain uses TRBV5-1 with TRBJ2-7; 9 nucleotides match TRBD2. Germline CDR1 is SGHRS and CDR2 is YFSETQ. After removal of 2 bases from V and 4 bases from J, the junction contained 4 bases not matched to a gene. This CDR3 comprises 14 residues. The full variable domain, completed using reference TRBV5-1 and TRBJ2-7, is KAGVTQTPRYLIKTRGQQVTLSCSPISGHRSVSWYQQTPGQGLQFLFEYFSETQRNKGNFPGRFSGRQFSNSRSEMNVSTLELGDSALYLCASSLAGGPYEQYFGPGTRLTVT.

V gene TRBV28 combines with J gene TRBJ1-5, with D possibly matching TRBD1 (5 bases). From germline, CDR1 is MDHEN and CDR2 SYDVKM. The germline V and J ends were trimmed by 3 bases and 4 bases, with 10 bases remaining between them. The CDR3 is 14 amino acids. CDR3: CASSFLTANQPQHF. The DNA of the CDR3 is TGTGCCAGCAGTTTTCTGACAGCAAATCAGCCCCAGCATTTT.

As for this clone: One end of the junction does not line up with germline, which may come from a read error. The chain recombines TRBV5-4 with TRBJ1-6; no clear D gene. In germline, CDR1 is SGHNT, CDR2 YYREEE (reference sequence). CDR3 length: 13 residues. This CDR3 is CASRIEYTSPLHF. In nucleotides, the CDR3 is TGTGCCAGCAGGATCGAGTATACTTCACCCCTCCACTTT.

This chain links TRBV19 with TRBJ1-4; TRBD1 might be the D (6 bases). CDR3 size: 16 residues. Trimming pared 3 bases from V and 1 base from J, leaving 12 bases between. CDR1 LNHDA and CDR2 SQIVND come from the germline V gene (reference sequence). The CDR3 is CASSIARGITNEKLFF. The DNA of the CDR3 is TGTGCCAGTAGTATCGCAAGGGGGATAACTAATGAAAAACTGTTTTTT.

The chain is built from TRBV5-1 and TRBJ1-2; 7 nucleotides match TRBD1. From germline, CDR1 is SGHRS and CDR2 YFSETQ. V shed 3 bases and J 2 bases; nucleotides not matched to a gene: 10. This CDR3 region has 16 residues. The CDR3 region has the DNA TGCGCCAGCAGCTCGGATGGACAGGCAAGAAACTATGGCTACACCTTC. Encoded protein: CASSSDGQARNYGYTF. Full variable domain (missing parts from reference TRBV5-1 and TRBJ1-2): KAGVTQTPRYLIKTRGQQVTLSCSPISGHRSVSWYQQTPGQGLQFLFEYFSETQRNKGNFPGRFSGRQFSNSRSEMNVSTLELGDSALYLCASSSDGQARNYGYTFGSGTRLTVV.

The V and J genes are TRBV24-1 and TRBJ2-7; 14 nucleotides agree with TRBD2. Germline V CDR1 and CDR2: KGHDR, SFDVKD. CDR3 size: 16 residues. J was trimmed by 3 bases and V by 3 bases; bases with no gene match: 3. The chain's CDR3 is CATSDAGLAGGYEQYF. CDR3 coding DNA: TGTGCCACCAGTGATGCCGGACTAGCGGGGGGCTACGAGCAGTACTTC.

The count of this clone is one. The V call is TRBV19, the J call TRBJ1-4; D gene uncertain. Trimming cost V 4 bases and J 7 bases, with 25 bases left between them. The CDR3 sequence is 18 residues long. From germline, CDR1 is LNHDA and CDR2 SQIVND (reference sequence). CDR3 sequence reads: CASSKSPWGANRSEKLFF. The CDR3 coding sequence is TGTGCCAGTAGTAAGTCGCCCTGGGGAGCGAACCGTAGTGAAAAACTGTTTTTT.